This T cell receptor beta chain was documented in a study of blood T cell repertoires in COVID-19. Study-wide background: From the United States, Italy and Spain came samples of acute and convalescent COVID-19. From T cells, B-cell-depleted T cells, or PBMCs came the material, which was cDNA or gDNA.

Measured with immunoSEQ multiplex PCR; TCRdb has only the in-frame clones, and not every one. The sample includes 250,000 to 350,000 clones, about 83% of them seen just once. This CDR3 comprises 16 residues. The V and J ends lost 0 bases and 4 bases, in that order; junction bases with no gene match: 5. Germline lookup yields CDR1 MGHRA and CDR2 YSYEKL. This clone was seen more than once but under ten times. The sequence came from a woman in her fifties or sixties with acute or convalescent COVID-19. Sequences were obtained from peripheral blood. The chain links TRBV4-1 to TRBJ2-2, with TRBD2 identical over 7 bases. CDR3 bases: TGCGCCAGCAGCCAAGAAGCGGGGCCGGGCACCGGGGAGCTGTTTTTT. Translating gives CASSQEAGPGTGELFF.